This is a list of T cell receptor beta chains from one sample in a study of cytomegalovirus exposure and HLA in healthy donors. Profiling relied on immunoSEQ multiplex PCR, and the TCRdb table lists in-frame clones only, not all of them. The profile shows over 55,000 clones, approximately 96% of them singletons. The specimen sequenced was PBMCs. The receptors stem from a man between 18 and 29 years old in good health and CMV-seronegative. CDR3s include the opening cysteine and the closing phenylalanine or tryptophan. A D gene is named only where the DNA matches it firmly. Part of the rows lack a size; the others show once, few, many or a class for expanded clones.

d_gene	v_gene	abundance	j_gene	CDR3nt	CDR3aa
TRBD2	TRBV28	-	TRBJ2-1	TGTGCCAGCAGACTACTAGCGAACTCCTACAATGAGCAGTTCTTC	CASRLLANSYNEQFF
-	TRBV28	-	TRBJ1-5	TGTGCCAGCAGTATGGAAACAGGGCTTGTTCAGCCCCAGCATTTT	CASSMETGLVQPQHF
-	TRBV27	-	TRBJ2-5	TGTGCCAGCAGTTTAGGCAGGGCGGAGACCCAGTACTTC	CASSLGRAETQYF
-	TRBV6-5	-	TRBJ2-7	TGTGCCACCTCCCCGAGACAGTCCTACGAGCAGTACTTC	CATSPRQSYEQYF
-	TRBV4-1	few	TRBJ1-5	TGCGCCAGCAGCCAAGAACCTGGCAGGGCAAATCAGCCCCAGCATTTT	CASSQEPGRANQPQHF
TRBD1	TRBV28	-	TRBJ1-5	TGTGCCAGCAGTTGGGGACAGGTGGATCAGCCCCAGCATTTT	CASSWGQVDQPQHF
TRBD1	TRBV27	-	TRBJ2-5	TGTGCCAGTGGACAGGACCGTAAAGAGACCCAGTACTTC	CASGQDRKETQYF
TRBD1	TRBV30	-	TRBJ2-7	TGTGCCTGGAGTCAGGACAGGATCTCCTACGAGCAGTACTTC	CAWSQDRISYEQYF
-	TRBV9	-	TRBJ2-5	TGTGCCAGCAGCCAAAGCACGTCGGAGACCCAGTACTTC	CASSQSTSETQYF
-	TRBV27	-	TRBJ1-4	TGTGCCAGCAGTTTGAGCTTGCTCGGTGAAAAACTGTTTTTT	CASSLSLLGEKLFF
-	TRBV29-1	-	TRBJ1-5	TGCAGCGTTGACGAGGGCGCAGGTCAGCCCCAGCATTTT	CSVDEGAGQPQHF
-	TRBV28	-	TRBJ2-5	TGTGCCAGCAGTGTGGACAGCCAAGAGACCCAGTACTTC	CASSVDSQETQYF
-	TRBV9	-	TRBJ2-3	TGTGCCAGCAGCGTCGAACCGGGTATAGATACGCAGTATTTT	CASSVEPGIDTQYF
-	TRBV5-4	-	TRBJ2-7	TGTGCCAGCAGCTTGGATAGGGTGGAGGGTCGCGAGCAGTACTTC	CASSLDRVEGREQYF
-	TRBV10-2	once	TRBJ2-5	TGCGCCAGCAGTGAGATTTTGGGACAAATCAATCGGGAGACCCAGTACTTC	CASSEILGQINRETQYF
TRBD2	TRBV10-3	-	TRBJ2-3	TGTGCCATCAGTCTGACTAGCGCCACACGCCCAGATACGCAGTATTTT	CAISLTSATRPDTQYF
TRBD1	TRBV2	-	TRBJ2-4	TGTGCCATCGGACAGGAAAACATTCAGTACTTC	CAIGQENIQYF
-	TRBV19	-	TRBJ1-1	TGTGCCAGTAGGAAAACAGAGAACACTGAAGCTTTCTTT	CASRKTENTEAFF
TRBD2	TRBV27	once	TRBJ2-1	TGTGCCAGCCGCCCGGGACTAGCGGACAATGAGCAGTTCTTC	CASRPGLADNEQFF
TRBD2	TRBV19	-	TRBJ2-7	TGTGCCAGTAGTATCTCAGCGGGACCCTACGAGCAGTACTTC	CASSISAGPYEQYF
TRBD1	TRBV7-9	-	TRBJ1-4	TGTGCCAGCAGCTTAGGTTGGGACAGGGATTTGGGGAATGAAAAACTGTTTTTT	CASSLGWDRDLGNEKLFF
-	TRBV5-8	-	TRBJ1-1	TGTGCCAGCAGCTTTACAGTGAACACTGAAGCTTTCTTT	CASSFTVNTEAFF
TRBD1	TRBV11-2	-	TRBJ1-4	TGTGCCAGCAGCTCCCAGGGGGTGGGGAGGATTGGTAATGAAAAACTGTTTTTT	CASSSQGVGRIGNEKLFF
-	TRBV5-1	-	TRBJ2-2	TGCGCCAGCAGCTTAGGAGGACAGTCCGGGGAGCTGTTTTTT	CASSLGGQSGELFF
TRBD2	TRBV5-3	-	TRBJ2-1	TGTGCCAGAAGCTTGGGAGGGAGGGAGTACAATGAGCAGTTCTTC	CARSLGGREYNEQFF
TRBD2	TRBV11-2	-	TRBJ2-1	TGTGCCAGCAGCCTACTCTTAGCGGGAGGGCCGTACGATGAGCAGTTCTTC	CASSLLLAGGPYDEQFF
-	TRBV28	-	TRBJ2-5	TGTGCCAGCAGGGAGGGGATGGCGGAGACCCAGTACTTC	CASREGMAETQYF
-	TRBV5-8	-	TRBJ2-5	TGTGCCAGCACCCCAGGGTTGGGGGAGACCCAGTACTTC	CASTPGLGETQYF
-	TRBV6-4	-	TRBJ2-3	TGTGCCAGCAGTGAGGGCAGCCACACAGATACGCAGTATTTT	CASSEGSHTDTQYF
-	TRBV2	-	TRBJ1-2	TGTGCCAGCAGTGGGACAGCCGGCTACACCTTC	CASSGTAGYTF
TRBD2	TRBV11-2	-	TRBJ2-2	TGTGCCAGCAGCAATGGGAGGGACCGGCTAGCGGGTTCCACCGGGGAGCTGTTTTTT	CASSNGRDRLAGSTGELFF
-	TRBV30	-	TRBJ1-2	TGTGCCTGGAATCCCTCCGGGGGGGGAGGATTCTATGGCTACACCTTC	CAWNPSGGGGFYGYTF
-	TRBV28	-	TRBJ1-5	TGTGCCAGCAGTTCTCGGGGGATGGGCAATCAGCCCCAGCATTTT	CASSSRGMGNQPQHF
TRBD1	TRBV18	-	TRBJ2-7	TGTGCCAGCTCCTGGACAGGGGGATCCCTCGAGCAGTACTTC	CASSWTGGSLEQYF
-	TRBV7-2	-	TRBJ2-1	TGTGCCAGCAGCTTAGTTCTCTGGGCCAATGAGCAGTTCTTC	CASSLVLWANEQFF
TRBD2	TRBV19	-	TRBJ2-7	TGTGCCAGTAGTATCGGGACTAGCGGGACCTACGAGCAGTACTTC	CASSIGTSGTYEQYF
TRBD2	TRBV18	-	TRBJ2-2	TGTGCCAGCTCACCTTTTGTCGCTAGCGGTGACACCGGGGAGCTGTTTTTT	CASSPFVASGDTGELFF
-	TRBV2	-	TRBJ1-2	TGTGCCAGCAGTGACGGCAGGGACGGGGGGGGCTACACCTTC	CASSDGRDGGGYTF
-	TRBV27	-	TRBJ1-2	TGTGCCAGCAGTGCAACAGGGAACTATGGCTACACCTTC	CASSATGNYGYTF
-	TRBV9	-	TRBJ2-7	TGTGCCAGCAGCGTAGATCCGGGGAGCTCCTACGAGCAGTACTTC	CASSVDPGSSYEQYF
-	TRBV28	-	TRBJ1-1	TGTGCCAGCCTTAAACAGAACACTGAAGCTTTCTTT	CASLKQNTEAFF
-	TRBV7-2	-	TRBJ2-1	TGTGCCAGCAGCTTCCCCAGAGGGAGGACCTACAATGAGCAGTTCTTC	CASSFPRGRTYNEQFF
TRBD1	TRBV2	-	TRBJ1-4	TGTGCCAGCAGTGGACAGGGGGCGAATAATGAAAAACTGTTTTTT	CASSGQGANNEKLFF
-	TRBV7-9	-	TRBJ2-7	TGTGCCAGCAGCTTAGCGCTACAGGGACCATACGAGCAGTACTTC	CASSLALQGPYEQYF
TRBD2	TRBV4-3	-	TRBJ2-2	TGCGCCAGCAGCCAAGAGGTAGCGGGAGCGGCCGGGGAGCTGTTTTTT	CASSQEVAGAAGELFF
-	TRBV28	-	TRBJ1-2	TGTGCCAGCAGTTTCAGGGACGGAGCGGGTGGCTACACCTTC	CASSFRDGAGGYTF
TRBD1	TRBV6-1	-	TRBJ2-1	TGTGCCAGCAGGAGGACAGGTTACGATGAGCAGTTCTTC	CASRRTGYDEQFF
TRBD1	TRBV28	-	TRBJ2-7	TGTGCCAGCAGTCCACTCGGGACAGGGGGACACTACGAGCAGTACTTC	CASSPLGTGGHYEQYF
-	TRBV2	-	TRBJ2-5	TGTGCCAGCACGACTAGTTCCGAAGAGACCCAGTACTTC	CASTTSSEETQYF
-	TRBV11-2	-	TRBJ2-3	TGTGCCAGCCGGAGCTTGAGGGTCGGCACAGATACGCAGTATTTT	CASRSLRVGTDTQYF
-	TRBV7-9	-	TRBJ2-2	TGTGCCAGCAGCTTAGGTATTATTAAGGGGCCAAAGAACACCGGGGAGCTGTTTTTT	CASSLGIIKGPKNTGELFF
TRBD2	TRBV19	once	TRBJ2-5	TGTGCCAGTAGAAGAGGACTAGCGGGACAAGAGACCCAGTACTTC	CASRRGLAGQETQYF
TRBD1	TRBV27	-	TRBJ2-1	TGTGCCAGCAGTTTTGGACAGGGGGCAACTGAGCAGTTCTTC	CASSFGQGATEQFF
-	TRBV5-1	-	TRBJ2-5	TGCGCCAGCAGCTTGGAAGGGGGGGGAGAGACCCAGTACTTC	CASSLEGGGETQYF
TRBD1	TRBV28	-	TRBJ2-2	TGTGCCAGCAGTTTCGACAGGGGATTCGCGGACACCGGGGAGCTGTTTTTT	CASSFDRGFADTGELFF
-	TRBV2	-	TRBJ2-7	TGTGCCAGCCTCAGTCCACTGGCGGACTATATCTCCTACGAGCAGTACTTC	CASLSPLADYISYEQYF